These T cell receptor beta chains were read from a single sample in a study of T cell responses to AZD1222 COVID-19 vaccine. The data were produced by immunoSEQ multiplex PCR, yet TCRdb's version contains in-frame clones alone and is incomplete. The table shows 150,000 to 200,000 clones, with under 95% occurring only once. Sample: peripheral blood, taken on day 0 of AZD1222 vaccination. The source is an adult in good health. The CDR3 runs from the conserved cysteine through the conserved F or W. Fields, in order: CDR3 DNA, CDR3 protein, D gene, J gene, clone size, V gene. A D gene is named only where the DNA matches it firmly. Expanded clones are given a class, and other clones once, few, many or no size at all.

CDR3 DNA: TGTGCCTGGGGAAGTAACTATGGCTACACCTTC
CDR3 protein: CAWGSNYGYTF
D gene: -
J gene: TRBJ1-2
clone size: -
V gene: TRBV30

CDR3 DNA: TGCAGCGTTGTGGGACAGGGGGACAATGAGCAGTTCTTC
CDR3 protein: CSVVGQGDNEQFF
D gene: TRBD1
J gene: TRBJ2-1
clone size: -
V gene: TRBV29-1

CDR3 DNA: TGTGCCAGCAGCTTCGGGACAGGGGGTTCGAACGAGCAGTACTTC
CDR3 protein: CASSFGTGGSNEQYF
D gene: TRBD1
J gene: TRBJ2-7
clone size: -
V gene: TRBV7-8

CDR3 DNA: TGCGCCAGCAGCCTGGAGTTGGCTCAGCCCCAGCATTTT
CDR3 protein: CASSLELAQPQHF
D gene: -
J gene: TRBJ1-5
clone size: -
V gene: TRBV4-1

CDR3 DNA: TGTGCCAGCAGTGAACAGCAACCCTCCTACAATGAGCAGTTCTTC
CDR3 protein: CASSEQQPSYNEQFF
D gene: -
J gene: TRBJ2-1
clone size: -
V gene: TRBV6-1

CDR3 DNA: TGTGCCAGCTCCGGCCTAGCGGTGGGCAATGAGCAGTTCTTC
CDR3 protein: CASSGLAVGNEQFF
D gene: TRBD2
J gene: TRBJ2-1
clone size: once
V gene: TRBV2

CDR3 DNA: TGCGCCAGCAGCCAGGCACAGGGTACCTACAATGAGCAGTTCTTC
CDR3 protein: CASSQAQGTYNEQFF
D gene: -
J gene: TRBJ2-1
clone size: once
V gene: TRBV5-1

CDR3 DNA: TGTGCTAGTGCTCCCCCGAATCAGGGGGCGGGTGAAAAACTGTTTTTT
CDR3 protein: CASAPPNQGAGEKLFF
D gene: TRBD1
J gene: TRBJ1-4
clone size: once
V gene: TRBV12-5

CDR3 DNA: TGTGCCAGCAGCACCTGGACAGACAAAAAGGGGTATGGCTACACCTTC
CDR3 protein: CASSTWTDKKGYGYTF
D gene: -
J gene: TRBJ1-2
clone size: -
V gene: TRBV9

CDR3 DNA: TGTGCCAGCAGTTTACCCCGGACAGGGAAGTATGGCTACACCTTC
CDR3 protein: CASSLPRTGKYGYTF
D gene: TRBD1
J gene: TRBJ1-2
clone size: -
V gene: TRBV28

CDR3 DNA: TGTGCCAGCAGTTTACTAAGGTCGCCAGGGGTGGTAAGGGAGCAGTACTTC
CDR3 protein: CASSLLRSPGVVREQYF
D gene: -
J gene: TRBJ2-7
clone size: -
V gene: TRBV28

CDR3 DNA: TGTGCCAGCAGTTACGAGGCTAGCGGGAGTTGGAAACAGTTCTTC
CDR3 protein: CASSYEASGSWKQFF
D gene: TRBD2
J gene: TRBJ2-1
clone size: many
V gene: TRBV6-2/TRBV6-3

CDR3 DNA: TGTGCCAGTAGTCCTGTCCCGGGACAGGGGAGAGATGAAAAACTGTTTTTT
CDR3 protein: CASSPVPGQGRDEKLFF
D gene: TRBD1
J gene: TRBJ1-4
clone size: once
V gene: TRBV19

CDR3 DNA: TGCGCCAGCCGACAAAGGACAGGGGACGGAAACACCATATATTTT
CDR3 protein: CASRQRTGDGNTIYF
D gene: TRBD1
J gene: TRBJ1-3
clone size: -
V gene: TRBV4-1

CDR3 DNA: TGTGCCAGCAGCTTAGGAGGCGGGCCATACAATGAGCAGTTCTTC
CDR3 protein: CASSLGGGPYNEQFF
D gene: -
J gene: TRBJ2-1
clone size: -
V gene: TRBV7-6

CDR3 DNA: TGTGCCAGCAGAAGAAGGGGGTTGGGAGAGACCCAGTACTTC
CDR3 protein: CASRRRGLGETQYF
D gene: -
J gene: TRBJ2-5
clone size: -
V gene: TRBV28